Below, 11 T cell receptor beta chains from the same sample are listed, as sequenced in a study of T cells after yellow fever vaccination (dated 2019 in TCRdb). Taken with the paper, the label for treatment or condition translates to: live attenuated yellow fever vaccine strain. Library preparation used 5' RACE. Sequenced using an Illumina HiSeq 2500. The raw public data were reprocessed by TCRdb itself: fastp quality trimming at Q25, MiXCR clonotype calling, in-frame beta chains only. CDR3 protein duplicates are merged, each entry listing the most common genes and DNA. The sample table shows some 560,000 distinct CDR3 sequences, and 19% are seen once. Of the sample, approximately 15% is held by the ten largest clones. Sequencing was performed on PBMCs, taken 15 days after the yellow fever booster vaccination. Receptors were obtained from a man younger than 40 who received the YFV17D yellow fever vaccine.

The chain is built from TRBV14 and TRBJ1-2; D ambiguous. The CDR3 is 13 amino acids. V was pared by 4 bases and J by 3 bases, with 9 bases between. Germline CDR1 reads SGHDN; CDR2 reads FVKESK. The CDR3 spells CASSPGIDYGYTF. The CDR3, as DNA: TGTGCCAGCAGCCCGGGAATCGACTATGGCTACACCTTC. Based on the CDR3 plus reference TRBV14 and TRBJ1-2, the full variable domain is EAGVTQFPSHSVIEKGQTVTLRCDPISGHDNLYWYRRVMGKEIKFLLHFVKESKQDESGMPNNRFLAERTGGTYSTLKVQPAELEDSGVYFCASSPGIDYGYTFGSGTRLTVV.

This clonotype has a handful of counts. The chain joins TRBV20-1 to TRBJ2-1; either TRBD1 or TRBD2 may supply D (6 bases each). This CDR3 has 16 residues. The germline gives CDR1 DFQATT, CDR2 SNEGSKA (reference sequence). V was shortened by 5 bases and J by 3 bases, with 20 bases between the two germline ends. The CDR3: CSADRPSGALYNEQFF. The CDR3 DNA follows: TGCAGTGCTGACAGACCCTCGGGGGCCCTCTACAATGAGCAGTTCTTC.

The chain is built from TRBV28 and TRBJ2-7, with D possibly being TRBD2 (5 bases). Germline values: CDR1 MDHEN, CDR2 SYDVKM. The CDR3 length is 13 residues. V was trimmed by 4 bases and J by 3 bases, leaving 10 bases between them. The CDR3 loop is CASSSPTSYEQYF. Here the CDR3 DNA reads TGTGCCAGCAGTTCTCCCACTAGCTACGAGCAGTACTTC.

This chain connects TRBV12-3 or TRBV12-4 to TRBJ2-7; D perhaps matches TRBD2 (6 bases). This CDR3 spans 13 amino acids. V was shortened by 0 bases and J by 6 bases, with 9 bases between the two germline ends. Written as DNA, the CDR3 is TGTGCCAGCAGTTTAGCGGGAGGTATCGAGCAGTACTTC. This gives the protein CASSLAGGIEQYF.

The V call is TRBV10-3, the J call TRBJ2-7, with D possibly called TRBD1 or TRBD2 (5 bases each). The germline CDR1 and CDR2 sequences are ENHRY and SYGVKD. The CDR3 has 14 residues. Trimming stripped 3 bases from V and 3 bases from J, with 12 bases between. The CDR3 DNA follows: TGTGCCATCAGTGAACGAGGGGTCAGCTACGAGCAGTACTTC. It yields the protein CAISERGVSYEQYF.

This sequence joins TRBV19 and TRBJ2-5, with 9 positions matching TRBD2. The CDR3 is 15 residues long. V was pared by 3 bases and J by 3 bases, with 5 bases of the junction left unmatched. Per the germline V gene, CDR1 is LNHDA and CDR2 is SQIVND (reference sequence). CDR3 in DNA: TGTGCCAGTAGTATGCTCGCTAGCGGGAAAGAGACCCAGTACTTC. Translating gives CASSMLASGKETQYF.

The V gene is TRBV12-3 or TRBV12-4, the J gene TRBJ1-5, with D tentatively TRBD1 (5 bases). CDR3 size: 15 residues. V lost 3 bases, J lost 7 bases, and 16 bases lay in between. The CDR3 region has the DNA TGTGCCAGCAGTTTTGGGCAGGGAAGGTCCCAGCCCCAGCATTTT. Translating it yields CASSFGQGRSQPQHF.

The chain combines TRBV20-1 with TRBJ2-7; TRBD1 aligns across 12 bases. CDR1 DFQATT and CDR2 SNEGSKA come from the germline V gene (reference sequence). The CDR3 length is 16 residues. J was trimmed by 7 bases and V by 0 bases; bases with no gene match: 10. CDR3 amino acids: CSARDTGGQGAWEQYF. Here the CDR3 DNA reads TGCAGTGCTAGAGATACAGGGGGACAGGGGGCTTGGGAGCAGTACTTC.

This clonotype was detected only a few times. This chain connects TRBV20-1 to TRBJ2-3; TRBD2 matches at 14 bases. The CDR3 runs to 16 residues. Germline trimming cut 3 bases from V and 5 bases from J; bases unmatched to any gene: 7. Germline loops: CDR1 DFQATT, CDR2 SNEGSKA (reference sequence). DNA for the CDR3: TGCAGTGCTAGCTTCGACGGACTAGCGGGAGGAGATACGCAGTATTTT. Amino acids: CSASFDGLAGGDTQYF.

This chain joins TRBV20-1 and TRBJ1-6; D is ambiguous. The CDR3 is 16 residues long. The V gene lost 3 bases and the J gene lost 1 base, with 13 bases spanning the gap. Germline V gives CDR1 DFQATT, CDR2 SNEGSKA (reference sequence). CDR3: CSASDNGGSYNSPLHF. CDR3 nucleotides: TGCAGTGCTAGCGACAACGGAGGGTCCTATAATTCACCCCTCCACTTT.

The chain uses TRBV5-6 and TRBJ2-3, with 9 nucleotides matching TRBD2. Germline-derived CDR1 and CDR2 are SGHDT and YYEEEE. CDR3 length equals 18 residues. After removal of 0 bases from V and 4 bases from J, the junction contained 12 bases not matched to a gene. CDR3 sequence (DNA): TGTGCCAGCAGCTTGGACCTAGGGGCGGGAGGGCCAGCAGATACGCAGTATTTT. Encoded protein: CASSLDLGAGGPADTQYF.